These 7 T cell receptor beta chains were all obtained from the same sample, sequenced in a study of naive and memory T cell subsets. An equimolar mix of two oligonucleotides served as the beta constant-region primer for TRBC1 and TRBC2. TCRdb ran MiXCR on the UMI-ligation and nested PCR reads and lists one entry per CDR3 protein. The repertoire has 120,000 to 150,000 distinct CDR3 sequences, approximately 15% of them found once; the top ten carry about 0.14%. Material for sequencing was naive CD4+ T cells from blood. These receptors were obtained from a human donor in good health.

The chain employs TRBV7-2 and TRBJ2-7; D might be TRBD1 (6 bases). The CDR3 extends over 15 amino acids. Trimming shortened V by 1 base and J by 3 bases, and 13 bases separated the two germline ends. Germline V gene sequence: CDR1 SGHTA, CDR2 FQGNSA. DNA for the CDR3: TGTGCCAGCAGCTTAGAGTACAGGGCTTACTACGAGCAGTACTTC. It is translated as CASSLEYRAYYEQYF.

The genes are TRBV28 and TRBJ1-5, with a possible D match to TRBD1 (5 bases). Germline V lookup: CDR1 MDHEN, CDR2 SYDVKM. This CDR3 spans 15 amino acids. Trimming removed 5 bases at V and 4 bases at J, with 15 bases between. CDR3 protein: CASSRPVRGNQPQHF. Here the CDR3 DNA reads TGTGCCAGCAGTCGCCCGGTGCGGGGGAATCAGCCCCAGCATTTT.

V gene TRBV5-4 combines with J gene TRBJ1-2; D gene unclear. This CDR3 comprises 12 residues. Germline loops: CDR1 SGHNT, CDR2 YYREEE (reference sequence). Trimming pared 0 bases from V and 8 bases from J, leaving 8 bases between. CDR3 amino acids: CASSLESMGYTF. As DNA, the CDR3 is TGTGCCAGCAGCTTGGAGTCCATGGGCTACACCTTC.

This clonotype was detected a few times. This chain uses TRBV7-2 with TRBJ2-5, with 8 positions matching TRBD1. After removal of 4 bases from V and 1 base from J, the junction contained 5 bases not matched to a gene. This CDR3 comprises 15 residues. CDR1 is SGHTA, CDR2 FQGNSA, per germline. CDR3 residues: CASSYGQGPQETQYF. The CDR3 region has the DNA TGTGCCAGCAGCTACGGACAGGGTCCCCAAGAGACCCAGTACTTC.

V and J are TRBV9 and TRBJ2-1, with D possibly matching TRBD2 (5 bases). V shed 4 bases and J shed 7 bases, with 18 bases lying between them. CDR3 length: 15 residues. Germline V gives CDR1 SGDLS, CDR2 YYNGEE. Here the CDR3 DNA reads TGTGCCAGCAGCCCTCTAGCCCACCCGGGTAATGAGCAGTTCTTC. Protein product: CASSPLAHPGNEQFF.

V is TRBV5-1 and J is TRBJ1-1; D may be TRBD1 (5 bases). Germline V CDR1 and CDR2: SGHRS, YFSETQ. This CDR3 contains 13 residues. Deletions cut 3 bases from V and 3 bases from J, with 9 bases between. CDR3 bases: TGCGCCAGCAGCTGGGGGAGGGACACTGAAGCTTTCTTT. Amino acid sequence: CASSWGRDTEAFF.

This clonotype showed up just a few times. The chain has TRBV4-1 and TRBJ2-3, with D possibly TRBD2 on 6 matching bases. Trimming shortened V by 3 bases and J by 2 bases, and 21 bases separated the two germline ends. Germline loops: CDR1 MGHRA, CDR2 YSYEKL. This CDR3 comprises 18 residues. The CDR3 loop reads CASSQRYVGGTTTDTQYF. The CDR3 DNA reads as TGCGCCAGCAGCCAGCGGTACGTGGGAGGTACCACCACAGATACGCAGTATTTT.